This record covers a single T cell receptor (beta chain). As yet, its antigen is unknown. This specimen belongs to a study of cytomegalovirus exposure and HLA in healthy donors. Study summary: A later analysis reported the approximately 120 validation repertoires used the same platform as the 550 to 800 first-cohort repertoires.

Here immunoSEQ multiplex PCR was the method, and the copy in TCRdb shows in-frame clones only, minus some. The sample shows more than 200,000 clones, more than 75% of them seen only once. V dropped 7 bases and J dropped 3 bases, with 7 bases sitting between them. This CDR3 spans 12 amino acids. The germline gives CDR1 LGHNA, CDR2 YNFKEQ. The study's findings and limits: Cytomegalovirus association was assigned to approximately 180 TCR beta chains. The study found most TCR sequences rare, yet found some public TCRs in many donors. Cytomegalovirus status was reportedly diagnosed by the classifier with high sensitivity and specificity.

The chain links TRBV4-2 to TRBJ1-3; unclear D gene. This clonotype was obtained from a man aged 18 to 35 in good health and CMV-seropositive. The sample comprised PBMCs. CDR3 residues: CASNLDGNTIYF. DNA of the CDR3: TGTGCCAGCAACCTCGATGGAAACACCATATATTTT.